Below are 17 T cell receptor beta chains sequenced from a single sample in a study of blood T cell dynamics during melanoma immunotherapy. Generated by immunoSEQ multiplex PCR, the TCRdb table keeps only in-frame clones and is missing some. The profile covers some 15,000 clones, with about four fifths appearing a single time and roughly 8.9% taken by the ten largest. Time point of the sample: pre-treatment baseline. The sample was blood, taken from a patient treated with checkpoint blockade. These receptors were collected from a human donor with melanoma.

This clone was seen just once. The chain has TRBV30 and TRBJ1-1, with D tentatively TRBD1 (6 bases). The CDR3 is made up of 13 amino acids. The germline V gene encodes CDR1 GTSNPN and CDR2 SVGIG (reference sequence). V lost 5 bases and J lost 0, with 10 bases in between. CDR3 region: CAWGRGVNTEAFF. In DNA form, the CDR3 reads TGTGCCTGGGGAAGGGGGGTGAACACTGAAGCTTTCTTT. The complete variable domain, with remaining parts taken from reference TRBV30 and TRBJ1-1, reads SQTIHQWPATLVQPVGSPLSLECTVEGTSNPNLYWYRQAAGRGLQLLFYSVGIGQISSEVPQNLSASRPQDRQFILSSKKLLLSDSGFYLCAWGRGVNTEAFFGQGTRLTVV.

This chain uses TRBV2 with TRBJ2-3; 12 nucleotides agree with TRBD2. V shed 4 bases and J 1 base; nucleotides not matched to a gene: 15. The V gene's germline CDR1 is SNHLY and CDR2 FYNNEI. There are 20 residues in the CDR3. Here the CDR3 reads CASSVRGLAGQRSGTDTQYF. The DNA for the CDR3 is TGTGCCAGCAGTGTTCGAGGACTAGCGGGGCAAAGGTCTGGCACAGATACGCAGTATTTT.

The V gene is TRBV19, the J gene TRBJ2-3; 8 nucleotides align to TRBD2. The CDR3 has 16 residues. The V segment lost 8 bases and the J segment 3 bases; nucleotides outside the gene matches: 13. CDR1 is LNHDA, CDR2 SQIVND, per germline (reference sequence). CDR3 loop: CASAKEGTRLTDTQYF. CDR3 nucleotide sequence: TGTGCCAGTGCCAAGGAAGGGACTAGGTTGACAGATACGCAGTATTTT. Full variable domain (rest looked up from reference TRBV19 and TRBJ2-3): DGGITQSPKYLFRKEGQNVTLSCEQNLNHDAMYWYRQDPGQGLRLIYYSQIVNDFQKGDIAEGYSVSREKKESFPLTVTSAQKNPTAFYLCASAKEGTRLTDTQYFGPGTRLTVL.

The chain employs TRBV18 and TRBJ1-4; D is undetermined. V was clipped by 4 bases and J by 0 bases, with 18 bases between them. Looked up from germline, CDR1 is KGHSH and CDR2 is LQKENI. The CDR3 runs to 18 residues. CDR3 DNA: TGTGCCAGCTCACAATCTGGGCCAGGCAAGGCAACTAATGAAAAACTGTTTTTT. Translated: CASSQSGPGKATNEKLFF.

V and J are TRBV7-2 and TRBJ2-5, with D perhaps matching TRBD1 (6 bases). Trimming left V 4 bases short and J 2 bases short, with 8 bases between. Looked up from germline, CDR1 is SGHTA and CDR2 is FQGNSA. The CDR3 totals 13 residues. CDR3 bases: TGTGCCAGCAGCTACAGGGCGCAAGAGACCCAGTACTTC. This gives the protein CASSYRAQETQYF.

This clone came up once. The chain carries TRBV9 and TRBJ2-1; 12 positions match TRBD2. The CDR3 contains 20 residues. Germline CDR1 is SGDLS and CDR2 is YYNGEE. The V gene end was trimmed by 0 bases and the J gene end by 4 bases; junction bases not matched to a gene: 14. The CDR3 is CASSVVGSPTSGGLYNEQFF. As DNA, the CDR3 is TGTGCCAGCAGCGTAGTAGGGTCCCCGACTAGCGGGGGCCTATACAATGAGCAGTTCTTC. The variable domain in full, with the rest retrieved from reference TRBV9 and TRBJ2-1, is DSGVTQTPKHLITATGQRVTLRCSPRSGDLSVYWYQQSLDQGLQFLIQYYNGEERAKGNILERFSAQQFPDLHSELNLSSLELGDSALYFCASSVVGSPTSGGLYNEQFFGPGTRLTVL.

This chain links TRBV6-6 with TRBJ1-2, with D tentatively TRBD1 (5 bases). The V gene's germline CDR1 is MNHNY and CDR2 SVGAGI (reference sequence). V dropped 5 bases and J dropped 7 bases, with 17 bases sitting between them. The CDR3 covers 14 residues. DNA for the CDR3: TGTGCCAGCAGTCGAGAAACCACAGGTGCTGGCTACACCTTC. Amino acid sequence: CASSRETTGAGYTF.

Concerning this clone: At one of its ends the junction is not consistent with the germline gene, which may arise from a read error. CDR3 loop: CASSEASTGNF. The CDR3 bases are TGTGCCAGCAGTGAAGCAAGCACAGGGAACTTC. The chain is built from TRBV2 and TRBJ1-2; D possibly corresponds to TRBD1 (6 bases). Germline assignment: CDR1 SNHLY and CDR2 FYNNEI. CDR3 length: 11 amino acids.

This chain connects TRBV4-2 to TRBJ1-5; TRBD1 matches 10 bases. The V gene's germline CDR1 is LGHNA and CDR2 YNFKEQ. This CDR3 is 16 amino acids long. The V segment lost 4 bases and the J segment 4 bases; nucleotides outside the gene matches: 7. This CDR3 reads CASSPYGQGGNQPQHF. DNA for the CDR3: TGTGCCAGCAGCCCATACGGACAGGGGGGGAATCAGCCCCAGCATTTT.

The chain combines TRBV27 with TRBJ1-1; D gene uncertain. Germline assignment: CDR1 MNHEY and CDR2 SMNVEV (reference sequence). With 5 bases removed from V and 1 base from J, the gap between germline ends came to 14 bases. The CDR3 covers 15 residues. The CDR3 DNA sequence: TGTGCCAGCAGTCAAGTCGGCAAGGCGAACACTGAAGCTTTCTTT. Protein product: CASSQVGKANTEAFF.

The rearrangement links TRBV7-2 to TRBJ1-1; D unclear. CDR3 length equals 13 residues. Germline V gene lookup returns CDR1 SGHTA and CDR2 FQGNSA. V shed 5 bases and J shed 1 base, with 8 bases lying between them. The CDR3 sequence: CASSRTANTEAFF. The CDR3 DNA follows: TGTGCCAGCAGCCGGACGGCGAACACTGAAGCTTTCTTT. The full variable domain, completed using reference TRBV7-2 and TRBJ1-1, is GAGVSQSPSNKVTEKGKDVELRCDPISGHTALYWYRQSLGQGLEFLIYFQGNSAPDKSGLPSDRFSAERTGGSVSTLTIQRTQQEDSAVYLCASSRTANTEAFFGQGTRLTVV.

This chain joins TRBV11-2 and TRBJ2-7; TRBD2 agrees at 12 bases. The V gene end was trimmed by 1 base and the J gene end by 6 bases; junction bases not matched to a gene: 1. The CDR3 runs 14 residues. Germline CDR1 SGHAT, CDR2 FQNNGV. CDR3 DNA sequence: TGTGCCAGCAGCTTAGGGGGACTAGCGGGCGAGCAGTACTTC. Its protein is CASSLGGLAGEQYF.

As for this clone: At one boundary the junction diverges from the germline segment, which might be a read error. This chain links TRBV7-7 with TRBJ2-3; TRBD2 aligns across 10 bases. The CDR3 loop spans 15 amino acids. Germline-derived CDR1 and CDR2 are SSHAT and FNYEAQ (reference sequence). CDR3 amino acids: CASSRTSGALDTQYF. CDR3 nucleotides: TGTGCTAGCAGCCGGACTAGCGGAGCCCTCGATACGCAGTATTTT.

This chain connects TRBV29-1 to TRBJ2-7; 15 bases line up with TRBD2. Per the germline V gene, CDR1 is SQVTM and CDR2 is ANQGSEA. This CDR3 comprises 13 residues. The junction had 2 bases not matched to a gene; V was cut back by 7 bases and J by 4 bases. The CDR3 DNA is TGCAGCGCGGGACTAGCGGGAGGTTACGAGCAGTACTTC. Amino acids: CSAGLAGGYEQYF.

V gene TRBV21-1 combines with J gene TRBJ1-1. TRBV21-1 is marked as a pseudogene. The CDR3 is made up of 13 amino acids. The CDR3 nucleotides read TGTGCCAGCAGCTCTCCGGTGAACACTGAAGCTTTCTTT. Protein product: CASSSPVNTEAFF.

The chain is built from TRBV18 and TRBJ2-5; maybe TRBD2 (6 bases). V was shortened by 3 bases and J by 5 bases, with 7 bases between the two germline ends. Germline V CDR1 and CDR2: KGHSH, LQKENI. The CDR3 is 12 residues long. CDR3: CASSPSGETQYF. The CDR3 DNA sequence: TGTGCCAGCTCACCGAGCGGGGAGACCCAGTACTTC.

The chain employs TRBV15 and TRBJ2-2; 7 bases are shared with TRBD2. The junction had 5 bases not matched to a gene; V was cut back by 9 bases and J by 1 base. Germline CDR1 reads LNHNV; CDR2 reads YYDKDF (reference sequence). CDR3 length: 14 amino acids. The chain's CDR3 is CATRTRLNTGELFF. The CDR3 nucleotides are TGTGCCACGAGGACTAGATTGAACACCGGGGAGCTGTTTTTT.